The clone carrying this T cell receptor (beta chain) has at least ten counts. Its target is unknown. This entry belongs to a study of cytomegalovirus exposure and HLA in healthy donors. At the level of the study: Per a later analysis, the 666 first-cohort and 110 or so validation repertoires shared one platform.

Here immunoSEQ multiplex PCR was the method, and the copy in TCRdb shows in-frame clones only, minus some. Counted here are some 200,000 clones, around 86% occurring once; the ten biggest clones make up 7.2%. Study-wide results and caveats: Rarity held for most TCR sequences, but there were some public TCRs that occurred in many donors. The study put roughly 160 TCR beta chains on its list as cytomegalovirus-associated.

The donors were part of the validation cohort, which consisted of about 120 subjects and was separate from the first cohort of 670 or so subjects. The germline V gene encodes CDR1 SGHRS and CDR2 YFSETQ. The CDR3 extends over 13 amino acids. V lost 1 base and J 5 bases, leaving 10 bases between the germline ends. The receptor was isolated from a man aged 25 to 40 in good health and CMV-seropositive. V gene TRBV5-1 combines with J gene TRBJ2-7; the D is unclear. The sequenced material came from PBMCs. The CDR3 protein is CASSLLVVDEQYF. The DNA of the CDR3 is TGCGCCAGCAGCTTGCTAGTAGTGGACGAGCAGTACTTC.